The clone carrying this TCR beta chain was detected only a few times. Its cognate antigen is unknown. This CDR3 region has 13 residues. Trimming cost V 2 bases and J 5 bases, with 7 bases left between them. Each donor gave around 9.3 milliliters of peripheral blood. With a J-beta primer mix and a sample-barcoded 5' primer, a second PCR ran roughly 7 to 11 cycles. Each CDR3 protein is one row after TCRdb ran MiXCR on the 5' RACE reads. The sample includes 1.5 million to 2 million distinct CDR3 sequences, around 50% of them seen just once. This sample was taken from a study of blood T cells in healthy people across ages. Turning to the study itself: T cells yielded about one barcoded beta molecule per two cells through template switching. Study-wide results and caveats: Investigators treated diversity estimates from one million T cells as underestimates.

The V and J genes are TRBV12-3 or TRBV12-4 and TRBJ2-1; no clear D. The sequence was collected from a woman aged 40 to 55 in good health. Sequences were obtained from blood. The CDR3 region is CASSLMADNEQFF. The CDR3 bases are TGTGCCAGCAGTTTAATGGCGGACAATGAGCAGTTCTTC.